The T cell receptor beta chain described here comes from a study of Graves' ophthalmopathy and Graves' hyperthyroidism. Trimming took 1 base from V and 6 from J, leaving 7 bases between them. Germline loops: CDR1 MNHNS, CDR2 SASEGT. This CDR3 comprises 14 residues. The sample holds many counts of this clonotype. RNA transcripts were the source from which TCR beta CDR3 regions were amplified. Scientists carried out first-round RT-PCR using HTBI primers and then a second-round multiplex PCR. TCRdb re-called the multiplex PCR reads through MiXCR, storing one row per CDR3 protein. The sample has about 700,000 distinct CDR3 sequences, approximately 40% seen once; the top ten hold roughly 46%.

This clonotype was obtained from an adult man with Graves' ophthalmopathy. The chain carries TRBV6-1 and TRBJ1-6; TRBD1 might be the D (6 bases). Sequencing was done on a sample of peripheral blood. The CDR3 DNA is TGTGCCAGCAGTGAAGAGGGGGTTAATTCACCCCTCCACTTT. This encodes CASSEEGVNSPLHF.